This T cell receptor (beta chain) was obtained from a study of CD8+ T cells in alopecia areata. Across the study: At a dose of 5 to 10 mg twice daily, oral tofacitinib was given to treated patients.

cDNA prepared by RNA extraction and subsequent reverse transcription served as the template for sequencing. Sequenced by immunoSEQ multiplex PCR; TCRdb stores in-frame clones only, minus some. The sample holds 100,000 to 150,000 clones, around 60% seen once. Study results and limitations: Lesional scalp displayed greater clonality than normal scalp, most notably in alopecia totalis/universalis. Sharing of TCR sequences between patients (possibly for HLA-related reasons) was less clear than in mice.

Specimens obtained from alopecia areata patients comprised lesional scalp punch biopsies and peripheral blood. Comments on this clone: Its specificity is not known.

Germline assignment: CDR1 MNHEY and CDR2 SVGAGI. This CDR3 region has 14 residues. V was pared by 0 bases and J by 8 bases, with 13 bases between. The material sequenced was CD4+ T cells sorted from blood, taken at week 0. The chain is built from TRBV6-5 and TRBJ1-2; weak D call: TRBD1 (6 bases). This TCR derives from a human donor with alopecia areata. The CDR3 region has the DNA TGTGCCAGCAGTTACTCGATCTCAGGGGACGGCTACACCTTC. This encodes CASSYSISGDGYTF.